A selection of T cell receptor beta chains follows, all from one sample in a study of identical twins. TCRdb analysed the 5' RACE reads with MiXCR anew, one entry per CDR3 protein. The table lists hundreds of thousands of distinct CDR3 sequences, roughly an eighth of them singletons. This sample was shared with a second study, whose subject was yellow fever vaccine responses in identical twins.

The sequencing sample was made of PBMCs. All receptors come from a woman aged 18-30 years in good health. CDR3s include the opening cysteine and the closing phenylalanine or tryptophan. D genes are given only for firm matches. For some rows the clone size is stated as once, few or many, or as a class when expanded; others skip it.

D: TRBD1
J: TRBJ2-3
V: TRBV9
size: few
CDR3: CASSRAGTGSDTQYF
DNA: TGTGCCAGCAGTCGGGCCGGGACAGGGTCAGATACGCAGTATTTT

D: TRBD2
J: TRBJ2-7
V: TRBV28
size: NA
CDR3: CASSRYYSGSSYEQYF
DNA: TGTGCCAGCAGTCGCTATTATAGCGGGAGCTCCTACGAGCAGTACTTC

D: TRBD1
J: TRBJ2-2
V: TRBV10-3
size: few
CDR3: CAISGSGQSNTGELFF
DNA: TGTGCCATCAGTGGCTCGGGACAGTCGAACACCGGGGAGCTGTTTTTT

D: TRBD1
J: TRBJ2-4
V: TRBV2
size: few
CDR3: CASSDQTGNIQYF
DNA: TGTGCCAGCAGTGATCAGACAGGGAACATTCAGTACTTC

D: TRBD2
J: TRBJ2-5
V: TRBV7-7
size: NA
CDR3: CASSPLAGGHQETQYF
DNA: TGTGCCAGCAGCCCCTTAGCGGGGGGCCATCAAGAGACCCAGTACTTC

D: TRBD2
J: TRBJ2-1
V: TRBV6-2/TRBV6-3
size: NA
CDR3: CASSPIGTSGYSSYNEQFF
DNA: TGTGCCAGCAGCCCAATAGGGACTAGCGGATATAGCTCCTACAATGAGCAGTTCTTC

D: NA
J: TRBJ2-2
V: TRBV5-1
size: many
CDR3: CASSAARILPANTGELFF
DNA: TGCGCCAGCAGCGCGGCCAGGATACTACCCGCGAACACCGGGGAGCTGTTTTTT

D: NA
J: TRBJ2-2
V: TRBV20-1
size: NA
CDR3: CSARGKSGFNTGELFF
DNA: TGCAGTGCTAGAGGCAAGAGCGGCTTCAACACCGGGGAGCTGTTTTTT

D: NA
J: TRBJ2-5
V: TRBV20-1
size: few
CDR3: CSAPPKRSQETQYF
DNA: TGCAGTGCTCCCCCTAAGCGGTCCCAAGAGACCCAGTACTTC

D: NA
J: TRBJ1-4
V: TRBV7-8
size: NA
CDR3: CASSLQGLREKLFF
DNA: TGTGCCAGCAGCCTCCAGGGCCTTAGGGAAAAACTGTTTTTT

D: NA
J: TRBJ1-5
V: TRBV7-6
size: few
CDR3: CASSLAVGPPNQPQHF
DNA: TGTGCCAGCAGCTTAGCGGTAGGGCCCCCCAATCAGCCCCAGCATTTT

D: TRBD1
J: TRBJ2-3
V: TRBV20-1
size: few
CDR3: CSAGAGTGRMDTQYF
DNA: TGCAGTGCTGGAGCCGGGACAGGAAGGATGGATACGCAGTATTTT

D: TRBD1
J: TRBJ2-1
V: TRBV25-1
size: many
CDR3: CASSVAGGNEQFF
DNA: TGTGCCAGCAGTGTGGCAGGGGGTAATGAGCAGTTCTTC

D: TRBD1
J: TRBJ1-2
V: TRBV29-1
size: NA
CDR3: CSVEFQGAGYTF
DNA: TGCAGCGTTGAGTTTCAGGGGGCGGGCTACACCTTC

D: NA
J: TRBJ2-1
V: TRBV12-3/TRBV12-4
size: NA
CDR3: CASRSSELWNEQFF
DNA: TGTGCCAGCAGGTCCTCTGAATTGTGGAATGAGCAGTTCTTC

D: NA
J: TRBJ1-1
V: TRBV6-5
size: few
CDR3: CASSYTRGMNTEAFF
DNA: TGTGCCAGCAGTTATACGAGGGGAATGAACACTGAAGCTTTCTTT

D: NA
J: TRBJ2-3
V: TRBV20-1
size: few
CDR3: CSARDPPGADTQYF
DNA: TGCAGTGCTAGAGACCCCCCGGGAGCGGATACGCAGTATTTT

D: TRBD1
J: TRBJ1-6
V: TRBV12-3/TRBV12-4
size: once
CDR3: CASSSRTGGISPLHF
DNA: TGTGCCAGCAGTTCTAGGACAGGGGGCATTTCACCCCTCCACTTT

D: TRBD1
J: TRBJ1-2
V: TRBV10-3
size: many
CDR3: CAISEKGAGYGYTF
DNA: TGTGCCATCAGTGAGAAGGGGGCAGGGTATGGCTACACCTTC

D: NA
J: TRBJ1-2
V: TRBV3-1
size: many
CDR3: CASSHRDGYTF
DNA: TGTGCCAGCAGCCACCGGGACGGCTACACCTTC

D: TRBD1
J: TRBJ2-2
V: TRBV5-1
size: few
CDR3: CASSFTGGLGGELFF
DNA: TGCGCCAGCAGCTTTACAGGGGGCCTAGGCGGGGAGCTGTTTTTT

D: NA
J: TRBJ2-3
V: TRBV14
size: NA
CDR3: CASSPSTRSDTQYF
DNA: TGTGCCAGCAGCCCATCGACTAGGTCAGATACGCAGTATTTT

D: NA
J: TRBJ2-1
V: TRBV5-6
size: many
CDR3: CASSRGGYYNEQFF
DNA: TGTGCCAGCAGCCGGGGTGGGTACTACAATGAGCAGTTCTTC

D: TRBD2
J: TRBJ2-1
V: TRBV5-1
size: many
CDR3: CASSLGGGRGRSEQFF
DNA: TGCGCCAGCAGCTTGGGCGGCGGGAGAGGTAGATCTGAGCAGTTCTTC

D: NA
J: TRBJ2-7
V: TRBV27
size: NA
CDR3: CASSLGVGNEQYF
DNA: TGTGCCAGCAGTTTGGGGGTAGGGAACGAGCAGTACTTC

D: NA
J: TRBJ1-4
V: TRBV20-1
size: NA
CDR3: CSAPSGGKLFF
DNA: TGCAGTGCCCCGAGTGGGGGTAAACTGTTTTTT

D: NA
J: TRBJ1-2
V: TRBV11-2
size: NA
CDR3: CASSRGAFNYGYTF
DNA: TGTGCCAGCAGCCGTGGGGCGTTTAACTATGGCTACACCTTC

D: TRBD1
J: TRBJ1-6
V: TRBV27
size: few
CDR3: CASSSDRVRSPLHF
DNA: TGTGCCAGCAGTTCGGACAGGGTCCGTTCACCCCTCCACTTT

D: TRBD1
J: TRBJ2-7
V: TRBV11-3
size: NA
CDR3: CASSKGTGYEQYF
DNA: TGTGCCAGCAGCAAGGGGACAGGATACGAGCAGTACTTC